The 10 T cell receptor beta chains presented below share a single source sample, sequenced in a study of shared clonotypes between healthy human individuals. Measured with immunoSEQ multiplex PCR; TCRdb has only the in-frame clones, and not every one. Of roughly 1,000,000 clones in the sample, approximately 80% are singletons; the top ten hold approximately 0.56%. Sequenced: memory CD4+ T cells from PBMCs. The subset here: CD45RA-negative fraction. Receptor source: a man younger than 30 in good health. Some clones in this sample may be carry-over from other donors' samples.

The CDR3 DNA is TGTGCCAGCAGTCTAGACAGGCGTAACTATGGCTACACCTTC. Translated: CASSLDRRNYGYTF. This chain uses TRBV27 with TRBJ1-2, with D possibly matching TRBD1 (6 bases). V was cut by 5 bases and J by 1 base, with 11 bases left in between. Germline V gene lookup returns CDR1 MNHEY and CDR2 SMNVEV (reference sequence). The CDR3 contains 14 residues.

This clone has a handful of counts. The chain uses TRBV5-1 and TRBJ2-7; D may match TRBD1 or TRBD2 (6 bases each). Germline V gene lookup returns CDR1 SGHRS and CDR2 YFSETQ. V was cut by 0 bases and J by 5 bases, with 12 bases left in between. The CDR3 loop spans 14 amino acids. CDR3 residues: CASSLEGGSDEQYF. Here the CDR3 DNA reads TGCGCCAGCAGCTTGGAAGGGGGGTCGGACGAGCAGTACTTC.

This chain joins TRBV7-9 and TRBJ2-3; D gene unclear. In germline, CDR1 is SEHNR, CDR2 FQNEAQ (reference sequence). V was pared by 0 bases and J by 6 bases, with 10 bases between. This CDR3 comprises 14 residues. CDR3 sequence: CASSLASAWDTQYF. Here the CDR3 DNA reads TGTGCCAGCAGCTTAGCGAGCGCTTGGGATACGCAGTATTTT.

The J gene is TRBJ1-6, the V gene TRBV5-1; 7 bases fit TRBD1. The trim removed 4 bases at V and 5 bases at J, leaving 6 bases unmatched. The CDR3 runs 15 residues. The V gene's germline CDR1 is SGHRS and CDR2 YFSETQ. DNA of the CDR3: TGCGCCAGCAGCGAAGCCGGGACAGATAATTCACCCCTCCACTTT. Translating it yields CASSEAGTDNSPLHF.

V gene TRBV28 combines with J gene TRBJ1-3; tentatively, D is TRBD1 (5 bases). V gave up 3 bases and J gave up 6 bases, with 9 bases separating them. Germline V gene lookup returns CDR1 MDHEN and CDR2 SYDVKM. The CDR3 covers 13 residues. This CDR3 reads CASSLIQENTIYF. The CDR3, as DNA: TGTGCCAGCAGTTTGATACAGGAAAACACCATATATTTT.

For the CDR3, the DNA is TGCGCCAGCAGCCGTGGACAGGAGGGATACGAGCAGTACTTC. Translation: CASSRGQEGYEQYF. V usage is TRBV5-1 and J usage is TRBJ2-7; D possibly corresponds to TRBD1 (7 bases). Germline lookup yields CDR1 SGHRS and CDR2 YFSETQ. Between the trimmed V and J ends, which lost 4 bases and 4 bases, there was a span of 15 bases. This CDR3 contains 14 residues.

The chain combines TRBV5-4 with TRBJ2-7; D possibly uses TRBD1 or TRBD2 (5 bases each). Trimming stripped 4 bases from V and 3 bases from J, with 17 bases between. Per germline, CDR1 SGHNT and CDR2 YYREEE (reference sequence). This CDR3 contains 15 residues. As DNA, the CDR3 is TGTGCCAGCAGCCTGACCAGGGACGCAGACTACGAGCAGTACTTC. Translating gives CASSLTRDADYEQYF.

The chain employs TRBV7-3 and TRBJ2-2, with 12 bases identical to TRBD2. V gave up 2 bases and J gave up 0 bases; unmatched junction bases: 4. This CDR3 has 18 amino acids. The germline V gene encodes CDR1 SGHTA and CDR2 FQGTGA. The CDR3 sequence is CASSLHRTSGTNTGELFF. The CDR3, as DNA: TGTGCCAGCAGCTTACACCGGACTAGCGGGACGAACACCGGGGAGCTGTTTTTT.

This clone was recorded a few times. V and J are TRBV7-2 and TRBJ2-1; 8 bases are a match to TRBD2. Germline V gene data show CDR1 as SGHTA and CDR2 as FQGNSA. The CDR3 runs 16 residues. V trimming: 5 bases; J trimming: 5 bases; junction bases outside the gene matches: 11. The CDR3 nucleotides read TGTGCCAGCAGCCTCTACCCTGGACTAGCAGACAATGAGCAGTTCTTC. Its protein is CASSLYPGLADNEQFF. Using reference TRBV7-2 and TRBJ2-1 for the parts outside the CDR3, the full variable domain is GAGVSQSPSNKVTEKGKDVELRCDPISGHTALYWYRQSLGQGLEFLIYFQGNSAPDKSGLPSDRFSAERTGGSVSTLTIQRTQQEDSAVYLCASSLYPGLADNEQFFGPGTRLTVL.

There are a few counts of this clone. The CDR3 loop is CASSLRIQETQYF. Here the CDR3 DNA reads TGTGCCAGCAGCCTACGGATCCAAGAGACCCAGTACTTC. The genes are TRBV6-1 and TRBJ2-5; D is unclear. CDR1 MNHNS and CDR2 SASEGT come from the germline V gene. With 6 bases removed from V and 1 base from J, the gap between germline ends came to 9 bases. The CDR3 runs to 13 residues.